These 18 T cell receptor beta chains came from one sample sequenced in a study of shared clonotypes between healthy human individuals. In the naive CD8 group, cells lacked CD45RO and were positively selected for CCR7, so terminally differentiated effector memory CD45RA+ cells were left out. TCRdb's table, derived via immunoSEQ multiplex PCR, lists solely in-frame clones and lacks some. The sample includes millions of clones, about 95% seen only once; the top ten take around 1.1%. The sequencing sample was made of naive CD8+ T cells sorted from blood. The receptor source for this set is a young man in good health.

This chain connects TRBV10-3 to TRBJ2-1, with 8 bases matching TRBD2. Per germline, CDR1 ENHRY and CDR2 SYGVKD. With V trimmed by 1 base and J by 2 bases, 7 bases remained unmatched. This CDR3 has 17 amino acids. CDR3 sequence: CAISELQAGVAYNEQFF. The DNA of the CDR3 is TGTGCCATCAGTGAGTTACAAGCGGGAGTGGCCTACAATGAGCAGTTCTTC.

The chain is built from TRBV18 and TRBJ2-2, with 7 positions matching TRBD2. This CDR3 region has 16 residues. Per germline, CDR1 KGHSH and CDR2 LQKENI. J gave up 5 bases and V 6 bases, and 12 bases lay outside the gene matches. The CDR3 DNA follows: TGTGCCAGCTCTCTGAACCGGCCGGGAGGAACCGGGGAGCTGTTTTTT. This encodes CASSLNRPGGTGELFF. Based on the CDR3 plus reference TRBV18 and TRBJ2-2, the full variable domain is NAGVMQNPRHLVRRRGQEARLRCSPMKGHSHVYWYRQLPEEGLKFMVYLQKENIIDESGMPKERFSAEFPKEGPSILRIQQVVRGDSAAYFCASSLNRPGGTGELFFGEGSRLTVL.

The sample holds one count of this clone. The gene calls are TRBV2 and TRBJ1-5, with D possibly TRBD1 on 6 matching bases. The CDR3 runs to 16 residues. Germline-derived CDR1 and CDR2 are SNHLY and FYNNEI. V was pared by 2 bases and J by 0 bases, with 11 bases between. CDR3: CASSETGRYSNQPQHF. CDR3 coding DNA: TGTGCCAGCAGTGAAACAGGGCGGTATAGCAATCAGCCCCAGCATTTT.

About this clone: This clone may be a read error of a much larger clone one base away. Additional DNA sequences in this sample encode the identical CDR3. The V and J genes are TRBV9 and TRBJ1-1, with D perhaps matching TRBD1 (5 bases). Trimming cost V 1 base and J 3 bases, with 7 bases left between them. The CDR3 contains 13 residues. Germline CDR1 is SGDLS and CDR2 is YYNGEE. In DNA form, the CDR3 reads TGTGCCAGCAGCGTACGGGGGGACACTGAAGCTTTCTTT. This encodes CASSVRGDTEAFF.

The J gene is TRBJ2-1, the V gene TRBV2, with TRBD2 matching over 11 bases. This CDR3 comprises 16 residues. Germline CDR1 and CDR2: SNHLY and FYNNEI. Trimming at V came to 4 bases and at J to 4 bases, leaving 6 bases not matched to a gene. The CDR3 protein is CASSAVTSGEYNEQFF. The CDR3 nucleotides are TGTGCCAGCAGTGCCGTGACTAGCGGGGAATACAATGAGCAGTTCTTC.

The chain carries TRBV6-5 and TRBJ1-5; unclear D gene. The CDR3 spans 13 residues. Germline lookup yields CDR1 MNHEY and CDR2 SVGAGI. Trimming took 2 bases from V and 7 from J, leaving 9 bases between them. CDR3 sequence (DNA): TGTGCCAGCAGTTACGGCCCGGCACAGCCCCAGCATTTT. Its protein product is CASSYGPAQPQHF.

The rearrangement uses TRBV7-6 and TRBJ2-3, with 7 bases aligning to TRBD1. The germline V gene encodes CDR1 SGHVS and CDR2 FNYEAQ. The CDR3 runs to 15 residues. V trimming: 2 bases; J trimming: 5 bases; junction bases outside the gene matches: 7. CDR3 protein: CASSLKGGEIDTQYF. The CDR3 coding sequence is TGTGCCAGCAGCTTAAAAGGGGGCGAGATAGATACGCAGTATTTT.

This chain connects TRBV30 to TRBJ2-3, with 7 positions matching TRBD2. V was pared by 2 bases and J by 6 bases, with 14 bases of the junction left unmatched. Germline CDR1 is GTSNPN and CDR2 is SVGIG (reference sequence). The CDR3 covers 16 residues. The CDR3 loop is CAWSIWEGKSSDTQYF. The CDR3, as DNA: TGTGCCTGGAGTATCTGGGAGGGGAAAAGCAGCGATACGCAGTATTTT.

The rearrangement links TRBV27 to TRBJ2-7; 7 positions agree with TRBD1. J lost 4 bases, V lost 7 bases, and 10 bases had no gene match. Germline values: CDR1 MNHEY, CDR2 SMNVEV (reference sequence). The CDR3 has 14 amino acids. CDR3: CASTSIAGGYEQYF. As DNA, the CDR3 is TGTGCCAGCACCTCAATAGCAGGGGGATACGAGCAGTACTTC.

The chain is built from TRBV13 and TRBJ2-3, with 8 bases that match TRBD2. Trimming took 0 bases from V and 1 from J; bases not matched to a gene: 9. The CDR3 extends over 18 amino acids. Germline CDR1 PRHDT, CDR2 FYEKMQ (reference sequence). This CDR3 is CASSLGLERAGGTDTQYF. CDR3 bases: TGTGCCAGCAGCTTAGGCCTCGAGAGAGCGGGGGGCACAGATACGCAGTATTTT. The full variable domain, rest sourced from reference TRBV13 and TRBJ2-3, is AAGVIQSPRHLIKEKRETATLKCYPIPRHDTVYWYQQGPGQDPQFLISFYEKMQSDKGSIPDRFSAQQFSDYHSELNMSSLELGDSALYFCASSLGLERAGGTDTQYFGPGTRLTVL.

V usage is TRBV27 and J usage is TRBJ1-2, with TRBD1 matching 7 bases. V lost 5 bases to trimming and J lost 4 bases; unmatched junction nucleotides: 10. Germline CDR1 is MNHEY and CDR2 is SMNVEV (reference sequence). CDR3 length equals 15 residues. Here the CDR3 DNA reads TGTGCCAGCAGTCTAGGGACAGTAGGGTTCTATGGCTACACCTTC. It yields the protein CASSLGTVGFYGYTF.

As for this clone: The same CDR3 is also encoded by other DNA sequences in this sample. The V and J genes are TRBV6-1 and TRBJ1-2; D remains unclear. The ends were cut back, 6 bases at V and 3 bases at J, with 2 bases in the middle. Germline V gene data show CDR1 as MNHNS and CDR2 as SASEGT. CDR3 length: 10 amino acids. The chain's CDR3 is CASSDYGYTF. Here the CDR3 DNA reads TGTGCCAGCAGCGACTATGGCTACACCTTC.

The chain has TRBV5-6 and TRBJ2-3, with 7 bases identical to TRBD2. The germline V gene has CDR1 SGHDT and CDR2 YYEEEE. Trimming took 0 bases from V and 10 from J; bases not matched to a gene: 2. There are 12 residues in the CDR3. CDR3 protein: CASSLGEGSQYF. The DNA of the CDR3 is TGTGCCAGCAGCTTGGGGGAGGGGTCGCAGTATTTT. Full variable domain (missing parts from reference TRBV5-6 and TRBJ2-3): DAGVTQSPTHLIKTRGQQVTLRCSPKSGHDTVSWYQQALGQGPQFIFQYYEEEERQRGNFPDRFSGHQFPNYSSELNVNALLLGDSALYLCASSLGEGSQYFGPGTRLTVL.

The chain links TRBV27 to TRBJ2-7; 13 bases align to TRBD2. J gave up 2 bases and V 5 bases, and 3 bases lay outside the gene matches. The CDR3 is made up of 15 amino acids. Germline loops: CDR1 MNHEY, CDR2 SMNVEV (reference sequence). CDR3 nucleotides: TGTGCCAGCAGTCTCACTAGCGGGGGGGCCTACGAGCAGTACTTC. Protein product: CASSLTSGGAYEQYF.

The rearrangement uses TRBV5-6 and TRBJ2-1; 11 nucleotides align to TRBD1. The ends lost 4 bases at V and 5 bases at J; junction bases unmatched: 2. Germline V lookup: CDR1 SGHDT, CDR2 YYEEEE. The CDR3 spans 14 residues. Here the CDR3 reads CASSLGQGDNEQFF. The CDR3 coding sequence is TGTGCCAGCAGCCTGGGACAGGGGGACAATGAGCAGTTCTTC.

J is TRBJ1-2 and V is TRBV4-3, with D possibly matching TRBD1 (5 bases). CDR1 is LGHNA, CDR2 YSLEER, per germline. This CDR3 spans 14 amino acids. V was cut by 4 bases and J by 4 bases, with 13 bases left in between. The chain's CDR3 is CASSPGGGGYGYTF. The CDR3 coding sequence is TGCGCCAGCAGCCCAGGTGGGGGTGGCTATGGCTACACCTTC.

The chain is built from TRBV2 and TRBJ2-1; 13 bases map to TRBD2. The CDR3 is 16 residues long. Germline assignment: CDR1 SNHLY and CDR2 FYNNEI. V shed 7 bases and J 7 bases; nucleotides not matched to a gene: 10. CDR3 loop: CASNLLLAGGPNEQFF. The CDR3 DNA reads TGTGCCAGCAACCTCTTACTAGCGGGGGGGCCGAATGAGCAGTTCTTC. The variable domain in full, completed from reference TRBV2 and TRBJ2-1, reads EPEVTQTPSHQVTQMGQEVILRCVPISNHLYFYWYRQILGQKVEFLVSFYNNEISEKSEIFDDQFSVERPDGSNFTLKIRSTKLEDSAMYFCASNLLLAGGPNEQFFGPGTRLTVL.

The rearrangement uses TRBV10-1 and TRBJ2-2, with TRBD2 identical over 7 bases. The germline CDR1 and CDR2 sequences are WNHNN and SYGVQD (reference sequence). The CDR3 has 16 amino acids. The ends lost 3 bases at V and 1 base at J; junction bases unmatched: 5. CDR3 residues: CASSDLAEENTGELFF. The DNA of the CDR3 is TGCGCCAGCAGTGATCTAGCGGAAGAGAACACCGGGGAGCTGTTTTTT.